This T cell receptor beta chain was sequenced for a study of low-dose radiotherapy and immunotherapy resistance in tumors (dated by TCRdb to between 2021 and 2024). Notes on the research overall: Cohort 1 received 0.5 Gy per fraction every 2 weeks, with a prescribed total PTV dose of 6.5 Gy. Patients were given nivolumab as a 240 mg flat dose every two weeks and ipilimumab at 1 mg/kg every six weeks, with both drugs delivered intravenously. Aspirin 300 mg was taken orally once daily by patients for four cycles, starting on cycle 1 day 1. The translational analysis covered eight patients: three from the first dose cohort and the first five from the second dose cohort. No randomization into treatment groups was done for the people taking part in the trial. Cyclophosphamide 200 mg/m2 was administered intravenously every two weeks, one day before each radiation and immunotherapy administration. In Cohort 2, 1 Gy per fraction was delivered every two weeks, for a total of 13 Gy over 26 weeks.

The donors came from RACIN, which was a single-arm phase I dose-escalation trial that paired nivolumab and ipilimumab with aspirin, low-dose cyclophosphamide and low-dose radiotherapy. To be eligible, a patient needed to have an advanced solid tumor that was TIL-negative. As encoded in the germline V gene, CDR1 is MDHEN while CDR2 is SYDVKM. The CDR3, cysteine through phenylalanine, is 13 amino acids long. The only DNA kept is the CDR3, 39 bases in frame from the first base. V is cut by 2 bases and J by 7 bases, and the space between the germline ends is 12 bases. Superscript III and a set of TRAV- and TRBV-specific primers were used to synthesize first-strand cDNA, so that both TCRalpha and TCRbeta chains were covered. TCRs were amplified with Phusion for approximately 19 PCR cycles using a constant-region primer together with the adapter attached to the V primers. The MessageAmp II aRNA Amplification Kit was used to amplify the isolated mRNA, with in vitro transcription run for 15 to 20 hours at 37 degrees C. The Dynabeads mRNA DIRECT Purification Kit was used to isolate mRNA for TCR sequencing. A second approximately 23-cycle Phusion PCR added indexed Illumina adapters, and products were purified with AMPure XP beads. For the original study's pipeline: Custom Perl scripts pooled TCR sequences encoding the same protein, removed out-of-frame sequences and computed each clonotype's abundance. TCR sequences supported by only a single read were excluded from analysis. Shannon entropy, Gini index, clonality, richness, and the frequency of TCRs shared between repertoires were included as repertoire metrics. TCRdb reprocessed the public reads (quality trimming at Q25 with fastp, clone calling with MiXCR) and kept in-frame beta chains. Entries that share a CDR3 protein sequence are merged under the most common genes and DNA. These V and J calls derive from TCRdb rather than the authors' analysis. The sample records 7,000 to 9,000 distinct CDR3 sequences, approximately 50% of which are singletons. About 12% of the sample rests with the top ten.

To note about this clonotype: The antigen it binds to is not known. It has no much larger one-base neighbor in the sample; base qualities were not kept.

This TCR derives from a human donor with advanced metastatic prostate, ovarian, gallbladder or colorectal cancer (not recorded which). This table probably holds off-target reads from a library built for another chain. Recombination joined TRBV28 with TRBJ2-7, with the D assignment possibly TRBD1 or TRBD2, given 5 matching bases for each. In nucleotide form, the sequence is TGTGCCAGCAGTTTAGGTGGGACGGGTGAGCAGTACTTC. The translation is CASSLGGTGEQYF.